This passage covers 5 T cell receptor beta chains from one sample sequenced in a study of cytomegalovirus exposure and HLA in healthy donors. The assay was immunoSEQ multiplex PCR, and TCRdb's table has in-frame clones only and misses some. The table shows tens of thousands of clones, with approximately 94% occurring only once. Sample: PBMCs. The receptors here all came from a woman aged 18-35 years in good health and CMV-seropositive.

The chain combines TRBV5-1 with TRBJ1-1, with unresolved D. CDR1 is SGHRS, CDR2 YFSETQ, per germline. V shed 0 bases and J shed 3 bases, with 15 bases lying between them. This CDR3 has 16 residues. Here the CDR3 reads CASSLDSLAHHTEAFF. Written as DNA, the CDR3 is TGCGCCAGCAGCTTGGACTCCTTAGCGCACCACACTGAAGCTTTCTTT.

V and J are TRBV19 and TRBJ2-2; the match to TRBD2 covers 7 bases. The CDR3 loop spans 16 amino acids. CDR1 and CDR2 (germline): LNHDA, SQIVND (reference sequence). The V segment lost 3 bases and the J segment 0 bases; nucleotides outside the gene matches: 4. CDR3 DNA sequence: TGTGCCAGTAGTATCCCGGGGGGAGCGAACACCGGGGAGCTGTTTTTT. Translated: CASSIPGGANTGELFF.

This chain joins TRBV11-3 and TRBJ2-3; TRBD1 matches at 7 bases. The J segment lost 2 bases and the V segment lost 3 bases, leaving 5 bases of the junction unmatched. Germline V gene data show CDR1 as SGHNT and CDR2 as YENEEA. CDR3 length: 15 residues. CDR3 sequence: CASSFRDSPTDTQYF. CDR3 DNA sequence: TGTGCCAGCAGCTTCCGGGACAGCCCCACAGATACGCAGTATTTT. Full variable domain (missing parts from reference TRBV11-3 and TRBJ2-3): EAGVVQSPRYKIIEKKQPVAFWCNPISGHNTLYWYLQNLGQGPELLIRYENEEAVDDSQLPKDRFSAERLKGVDSTLKIQPAELGDSAVYLCASSFRDSPTDTQYFGPGTRLTVL.

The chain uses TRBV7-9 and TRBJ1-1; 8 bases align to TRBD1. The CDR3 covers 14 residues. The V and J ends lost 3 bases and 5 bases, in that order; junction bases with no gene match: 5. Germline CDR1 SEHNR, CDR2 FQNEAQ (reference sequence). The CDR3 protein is CASSLSRGRTEAFF. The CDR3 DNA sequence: TGTGCCAGCAGCTTGTCCAGGGGGCGGACTGAAGCTTTCTTT. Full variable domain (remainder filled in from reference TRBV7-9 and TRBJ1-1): DTGVSQNPRHKITKRGQNVTFRCDPISEHNRLYWYRQTLGQGPEFLTYFQNEAQLEKSRLLSDRFSAERPKGSFSTLEIQRTEQGDSAMYLCASSLSRGRTEAFFGQGTRLTVV.

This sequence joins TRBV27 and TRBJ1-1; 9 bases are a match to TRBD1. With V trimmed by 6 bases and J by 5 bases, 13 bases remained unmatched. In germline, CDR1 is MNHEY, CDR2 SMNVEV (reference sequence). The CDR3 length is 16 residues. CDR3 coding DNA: TGTGCCAGCAGGAGGGGACAGGGTACCAAGGGGACTGAAGCTTTCTTT. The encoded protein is CASRRGQGTKGTEAFF.